This entry lists 12 T cell receptor beta chains sequenced from one sample in a study of identical twins. TCRdb reprocessed the 5' RACE reads via MiXCR and lists one record per CDR3 protein. The sample shows 350,000 to 400,000 distinct CDR3 sequences, around 9.7% of them seen only once. Source material: naive T cells sorted from blood. The receptor source for this set is a woman aged 45-65 years in good health.

At least ten counts were recorded for this clonotype. The J gene is TRBJ2-4, the V gene TRBV7-8; D call uncertain. Deletions cut 2 bases from V and 8 bases from J, with 25 bases between. The length of the CDR3 is 18 residues. Germline CDR1 and CDR2: SGHVS and FQNEAQ. The CDR3 coding sequence is TGTGCCAGCAGCTTATGGTTAGGAAGGCGCAGGCTTAAGGACATTCAGTACTTC. Translated: CASSLWLGRRRLKDIQYF.

This clonotype was detected many times. The CDR3 reads CASSLAQPGELFF. Written as DNA, the CDR3 is TGCGCCAGCAGCTTGGCTCAGCCCGGGGAGCTGTTTTTT. The rearrangement joins TRBV5-1 to TRBJ2-2; D is unclear. V was clipped by 0 bases and J by 6 bases, with 6 bases between them. CDR1 and CDR2 from the germline V gene are SGHRS and YFSETQ. This CDR3 has 13 residues.

This clonotype occurred a few times. CDR3 in DNA: TGTGCCAGCAGCATAGCGGAATGGGGCACAGATACGCAGTATTTT. This sequence encodes CASSIAEWGTDTQYF. V is TRBV14 and J is TRBJ2-3; perhaps TRBD2 as D (6 bases). The germline V and J ends were trimmed by 5 bases and 1 base, with 13 bases remaining between them. This CDR3 region has 15 residues. Germline V gives CDR1 SGHDN, CDR2 FVKESK.

This clonotype occurred many times. The genes are TRBV5-1 and TRBJ2-1, with 16 positions matching TRBD2. V trimming: 4 bases; J trimming: 0 bases; junction bases outside the gene matches: 7. The germline V gene has CDR1 SGHRS and CDR2 YFSETQ. The CDR3 has 19 residues. The CDR3 coding sequence is TGCGCCAGCAGCCTGGGACTAGCGGGAGGGCTCGACTCCTACAATGAGCAGTTCTTC. This sequence encodes CASSLGLAGGLDSYNEQFF.

This clonotype turned up a few times. The chain uses TRBV5-6 and TRBJ1-5; TRBD1 aligns across 7 bases. There are 17 residues in the CDR3. Germline V gene data show CDR1 as SGHDT and CDR2 as YYEEEE. With 4 bases clipped from V and 3 bases from J, the junction kept 13 bases outside the gene matches. The CDR3 nucleotides are TGTGCCAGCAGCCTCCTCGGTGATGGACAGGACAATCAGCCCCAGCATTTT. Its protein is CASSLLGDGQDNQPQHF. Drawing the rest from reference TRBV5-6 and TRBJ1-5, the complete variable domain is DAGVTQSPTHLIKTRGQQVTLRCSPKSGHDTVSWYQQALGQGPQFIFQYYEEEERQRGNFPDRFSGHQFPNYSSELNVNALLLGDSALYLCASSLLGDGQDNQPQHFGDGTRLSIL.

V usage is TRBV30 and J usage is TRBJ1-2; D gene ambiguous. The CDR3 extends over 10 amino acids. Trimming pared 8 bases from V and 8 bases from J, leaving 12 bases between. Germline V gene sequence: CDR1 GTSNPN, CDR2 SVGIG (reference sequence). The chain's CDR3 is CAHDSNGYTF. The CDR3 bases are TGTGCCCATGATAGTAACGGCTACACCTTC.

This clonotype was seen many times. J is TRBJ2-7 and V is TRBV20-1; D remains ambiguous. Trimming cost V 2 bases and J 2 bases, with 7 bases left between them. Per the germline V gene, CDR1 is DFQATT and CDR2 is SNEGSKA (reference sequence). The CDR3 loop spans 12 amino acids. CDR3: CSARIRTYEQYV. The DNA for the CDR3 is TGCAGTGCTAGAATCAGGACCTACGAGCAGTACGTC.

This clonotype has just a few counts. The chain uses TRBV9 and TRBJ2-5; TRBD1 might be the D (6 bases). The CDR3 is made up of 14 amino acids. CDR1 and CDR2 from the germline V gene are SGDLS and YYNGEE. Trimming stripped 4 bases from V and 2 bases from J, with 12 bases between. The CDR3 sequence: CASSPEGEQETQYF. In DNA, the CDR3 is TGTGCCAGCAGCCCAGAGGGGGAACAAGAGACCCAGTACTTC.

The J gene is TRBJ2-1, the V gene TRBV27, with D perhaps TRBD1 (6 bases). V was pared by 4 bases and J by 12 bases, with 13 bases between. Germline lookup yields CDR1 MNHEY and CDR2 SMNVEV (reference sequence). This CDR3 spans 12 amino acids. The CDR3 DNA is TGTGCCAGCAGTTCTAGAGGGGGTAGGCAGTTCTTC. It yields the protein CASSSRGGRQFF.

This clonotype was counted only a few times. The chain carries TRBV6-2 or TRBV6-3 and TRBJ2-7, with TRBD2 matching 10 bases. CDR1 MNHEY and CDR2 SVGEGT come from the germline V gene. This CDR3 is built from 14 residues. The ends lost 6 bases at V and 2 bases at J; junction bases unmatched: 4. As DNA, the CDR3 is TGTGCCAGCAGACGGACTAGCGGAGCCTACGAGCAGTACGTC. As protein: CASRRTSGAYEQYV.

This clonotype was observed many times. The chain joins TRBV3-1 to TRBJ2-7, with D perhaps matching TRBD2 (6 bases). CDR1 is LGHDT and CDR2 is YNNKEL in the germline V gene (reference sequence). The CDR3 spans 17 residues. V gave up 0 bases and J gave up 3 bases, with 18 bases separating them. CDR3 nucleotides: TGTGCCAGCAGCCAAGATCGGCAACTAGCCAACGGCTACGAGCAGTACTTC. It encodes CASSQDRQLANGYEQYF.

This clonotype has a count of ten or more. V is TRBV20-1 and J is TRBJ2-2; D gene uncertain. From germline, CDR1 is DFQATT and CDR2 SNEGSKA (reference sequence). V lost 3 bases and J 5 bases, leaving 7 bases between the germline ends. The CDR3 is 12 amino acids. The CDR3 region is CSARDLTGELFF. CDR3 sequence (DNA): TGCAGTGCTAGGGACCTAACCGGGGAGCTGTTTTTT.